The clone carrying this T cell receptor beta chain appeared a few times. No antigen is known for it. A read error may account for a junction end that differs from germline. This specimen belongs to a study of Graves' ophthalmopathy and Graves' hyperthyroidism. Study background: Samples of peripheral blood were obtained at initial diagnosis, prior to treatment of any kind. Overall study findings and caveats: Most thyroid clonotypes with frequency above 0.001 were detected in blood too. Ophthalmopathy progression cases were predicted by the model with approximately 71% sensitivity and around 72% specificity.

The CDR3 totals 16 residues. Germline V gene sequence: CDR1 SGHTA, CDR2 FQGTGA. Patients were excluded if they had other autoimmune diseases or uncontrolled infections, and likewise if pregnancy or lactation applied. CDR3 regions of TCR beta were amplified from RNA transcripts. First-round RT-PCR with HTBI primers preceded a second-round multiplex PCR. TCRdb reprocessed the multiplex PCR reads with MiXCR, giving one entry per CDR3 protein. The repertoire has about 740,000 distinct CDR3 sequences, around 40% of them found once; the top ten carry approximately 46%. The TCR comes from an adult man with Graves' ophthalmopathy. Sequencing input: peripheral blood. V and J are TRBV7-3 and TRBJ1-6, with 8 nucleotides matching TRBD1. Here the CDR3 DNA reads TGCGCCAGCAGCCAGGGGACAGGAAACGTCAATTCACCCCTCCACTTT. This translates into CASSQGTGNVNSPLHF.